This T cell receptor beta chain comes out of a study of T cell responses to AZD1222 COVID-19 vaccine. General observations from the study: White British donors predominated, females outnumbered males, and clonal diversity was possibly underestimated.

The table came from immunoSEQ multiplex PCR; TCRdb's copy has only in-frame clones and leaves some out. The sample has more than 140,000 clones; roughly 90% are singletons. A remark on this clone: What it binds is not known.

The TCR sequence derives from an adult in good health. Source: peripheral blood, taken on day 0 of AZD1222 vaccination.

CDR3 DNA sequence: TGTGCCAGCTCACCACTGGGCTACGGACAGGAGCTTAACTATGGCTACACCTTC. This translates into CASSPLGYGQELNYGYTF. This rearrangement joins TRBV18 to TRBJ1-2, with 7 positions matching TRBD1. With 1 base clipped from V and 1 base from J, the junction kept 12 bases outside the gene matches. The CDR3 is 18 residues long. Germline V CDR1 and CDR2: KGHSH, LQKENI.